One TCR beta chain is described in this entry. This specimen comes from a study of T cell responses to AZD1222 COVID-19 vaccine. The length of the CDR3 is 11 residues. V was clipped by 3 bases and J by 6 bases, with 7 bases between them. Germline assignment: CDR1 DFQATT and CDR2 SNEGSKA (reference sequence). The table came from immunoSEQ multiplex PCR; TCRdb's copy has only in-frame clones and leaves some out. Of 90,000 to 120,000 clones in the sample, around 90% were seen once. This receptor was obtained from an adult in good health. Sample: peripheral blood, taken on day 0 of AZD1222 vaccination. The chain has TRBV20-1 and TRBJ2-3; D gene uncertain. DNA of the CDR3: TGCAGTGCTAGCGCTGTTGATACGCAGTATTTT. It translates to CSASAVDTQYF.